This TCR beta chain was profiled in a study of blood T cells in healthy people across ages. A minimum of 7 million PBMCs was isolated per sample. Primers used in a second PCR of about 7 to 11 cycles were a sample-barcoded 5' primer and a J-beta primer mix. TCRdb reprocessed the 5' RACE reads via MiXCR and lists one record per CDR3 protein. Among roughly 1,800,000 distinct CDR3 sequences listed, 49% were seen once. Per germline, CDR1 LGHNA and CDR2 YSLEER. The CDR3 covers 14 residues. The rearrangement links TRBV4-3 to TRBJ2-4, with 7 bases lining up with TRBD2. The J call is in doubt because the DNA end fits TRBJ2-7 better. The sequence was collected from a woman between 40 and 55 years old in good health. Sequencing was performed on blood. The CDR3 sequence is CASSQEGRGTEQYF. CDR3 DNA sequence: TGCGCCAGCAGCCAGGAGGGGCGGGGGACCGAGCAGTACTTC.